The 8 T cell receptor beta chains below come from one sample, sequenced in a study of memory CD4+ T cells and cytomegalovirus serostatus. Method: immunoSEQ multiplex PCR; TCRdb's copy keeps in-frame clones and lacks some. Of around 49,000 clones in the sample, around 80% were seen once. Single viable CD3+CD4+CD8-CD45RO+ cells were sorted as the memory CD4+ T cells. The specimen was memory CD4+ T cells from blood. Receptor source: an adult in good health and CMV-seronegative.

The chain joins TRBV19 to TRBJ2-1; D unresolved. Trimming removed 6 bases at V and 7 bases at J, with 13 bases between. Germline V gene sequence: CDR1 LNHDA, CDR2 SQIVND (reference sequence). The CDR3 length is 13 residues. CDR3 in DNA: TGTGCCAGTAGCCCTCCATCGTTAAATGAGCAGTTCTTC. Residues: CASSPPSLNEQFF.

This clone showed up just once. DNA for the CDR3: TGTGCCAGCAGTTTCGCTAGCGGAGCAGCCAAAAACATTCAGTACTTC. Its translation is CASSFASGAAKNIQYF. The chain is built from TRBV27 and TRBJ2-4; 7 bases are a match to TRBD2. V shed 3 bases and J 0 bases; nucleotides not matched to a gene: 5. The CDR3 has 16 amino acids. Germline CDR1 MNHEY, CDR2 SMNVEV (reference sequence).

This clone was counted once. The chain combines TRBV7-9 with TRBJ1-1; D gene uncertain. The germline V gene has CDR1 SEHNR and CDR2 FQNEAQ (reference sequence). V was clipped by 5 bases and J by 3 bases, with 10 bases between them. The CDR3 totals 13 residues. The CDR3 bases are TGTGCCAGCAGCCCAAGGGTTGACACTGAAGCTTTCTTT. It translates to CASSPRVDTEAFF.

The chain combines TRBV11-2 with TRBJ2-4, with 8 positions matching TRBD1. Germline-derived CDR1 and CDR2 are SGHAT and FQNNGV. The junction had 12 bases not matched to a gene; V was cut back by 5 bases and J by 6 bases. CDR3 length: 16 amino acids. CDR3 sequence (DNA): TGTGCCAGCAGCCGCCCCGAAGGACAGGGAGGAAACATTCAGTACTTC. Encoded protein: CASSRPEGQGGNIQYF.

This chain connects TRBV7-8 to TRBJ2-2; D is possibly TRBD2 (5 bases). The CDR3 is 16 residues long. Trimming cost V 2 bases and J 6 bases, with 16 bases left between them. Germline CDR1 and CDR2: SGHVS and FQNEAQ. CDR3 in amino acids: CASSLRTHTSSGELFF. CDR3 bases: TGTGCCAGCAGCTTACGGACGCATACTAGTTCCGGGGAGCTGTTTTTT.

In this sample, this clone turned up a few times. In DNA, the CDR3 is TGTGCCAGCAATGGCCCTAGCGGGAGGGTGGGCACCGGGGAGCTGTTTTTT. This translates into CASNGPSGRVGTGELFF. The chain carries TRBV2 and TRBJ2-2; 12 bases align to TRBD2. Germline trimming cut 7 bases from V and 4 bases from J; bases unmatched to any gene: 10. Germline CDR1 is SNHLY and CDR2 is FYNNEI. The CDR3 has 17 amino acids.

The CDR3 nucleotides read TGTGCCAGCAGCTTGAGTCTAGCGGGAGGCAGGGGCGAGCAGTTCTTC. This encodes CASSLSLAGGRGEQFF. The genes are TRBV13 and TRBJ2-1; 11 bases are shared with TRBD2. The germline CDR1 and CDR2 sequences are PRHDT and FYEKMQ (reference sequence). Trimming at V came to 3 bases and at J to 10 bases, leaving 11 bases not matched to a gene. The CDR3 is 16 residues long.

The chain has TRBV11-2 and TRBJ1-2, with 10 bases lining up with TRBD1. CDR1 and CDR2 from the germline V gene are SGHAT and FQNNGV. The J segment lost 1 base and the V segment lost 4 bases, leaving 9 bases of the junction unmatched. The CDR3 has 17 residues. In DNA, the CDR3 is TGTGCCAGCAGCTCTCTCCGGGGACAGGGGATTAACTATGGCTACACCTTC. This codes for CASSSLRGQGINYGYTF. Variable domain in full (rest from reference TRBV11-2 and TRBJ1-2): EAGVAQSPRYKIIEKRQSVAFWCNPISGHATLYWYQQILGQGPKLLIQFQNNGVVDDSQLPKDRFSAERLKGVDSTLKIQPAKLEDSAVYLCASSSLRGQGINYGYTFGSGTRLTVV.